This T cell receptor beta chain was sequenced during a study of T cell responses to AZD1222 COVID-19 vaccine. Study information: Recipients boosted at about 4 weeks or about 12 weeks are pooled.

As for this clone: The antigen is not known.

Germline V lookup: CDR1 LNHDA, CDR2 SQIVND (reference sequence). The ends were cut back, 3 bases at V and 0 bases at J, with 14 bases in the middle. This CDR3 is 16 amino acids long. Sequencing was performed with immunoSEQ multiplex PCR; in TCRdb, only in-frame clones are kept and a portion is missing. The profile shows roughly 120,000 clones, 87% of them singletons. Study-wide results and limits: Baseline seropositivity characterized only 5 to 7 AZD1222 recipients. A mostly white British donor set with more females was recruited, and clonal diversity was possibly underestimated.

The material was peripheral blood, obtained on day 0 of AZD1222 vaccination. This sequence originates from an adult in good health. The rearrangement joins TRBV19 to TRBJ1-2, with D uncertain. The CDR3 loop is CASSIFRDSANYGYTF. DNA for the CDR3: TGTGCCAGTAGTATCTTCCGGGATTCGGCTAACTATGGCTACACCTTC.